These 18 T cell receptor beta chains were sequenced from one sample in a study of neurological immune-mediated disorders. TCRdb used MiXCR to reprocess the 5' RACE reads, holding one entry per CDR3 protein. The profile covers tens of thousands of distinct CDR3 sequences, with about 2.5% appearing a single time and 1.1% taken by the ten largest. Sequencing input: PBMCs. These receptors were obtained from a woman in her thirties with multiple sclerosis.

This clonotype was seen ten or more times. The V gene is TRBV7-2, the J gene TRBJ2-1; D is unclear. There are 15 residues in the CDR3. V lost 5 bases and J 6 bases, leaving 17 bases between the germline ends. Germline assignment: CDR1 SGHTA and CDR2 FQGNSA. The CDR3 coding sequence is TGTGCCAGCAGCCCCCGTGGGCTTCCTGCCAATGAGCAGTTCTTC. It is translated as CASSPRGLPANEQFF.

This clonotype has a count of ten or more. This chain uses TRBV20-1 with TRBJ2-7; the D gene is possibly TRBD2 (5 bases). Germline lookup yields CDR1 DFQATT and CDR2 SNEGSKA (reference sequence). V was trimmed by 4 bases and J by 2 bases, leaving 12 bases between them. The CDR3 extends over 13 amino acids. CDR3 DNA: TGCAGTGCTACGAAAAGGACTGCCTACGAGCAGTACTTC. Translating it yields CSATKRTAYEQYF.

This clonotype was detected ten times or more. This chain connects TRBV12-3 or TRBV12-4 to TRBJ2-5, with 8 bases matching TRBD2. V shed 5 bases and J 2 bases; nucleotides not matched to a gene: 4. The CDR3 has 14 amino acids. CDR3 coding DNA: TGTGCCAGCAGTCCCCCGGGAGGGCAAGAGACCCAGTACTTC. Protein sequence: CASSPPGGQETQYF.

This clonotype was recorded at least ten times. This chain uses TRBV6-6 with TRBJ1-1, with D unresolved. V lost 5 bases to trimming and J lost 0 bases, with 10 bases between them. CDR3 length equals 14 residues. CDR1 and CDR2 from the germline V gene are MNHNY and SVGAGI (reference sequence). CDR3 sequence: CASSPRGLNTEAFF. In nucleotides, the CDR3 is TGTGCCAGCAGTCCCCGCGGATTGAACACTGAAGCTTTCTTT.

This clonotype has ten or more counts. CDR3 sequence: CASSQTGTGRSYEQYF. In nucleotides, the CDR3 is TGTGCCAGCAGCCAGACCGGGACAGGACGTTCCTACGAGCAGTACTTC. This chain uses TRBV3-1 with TRBJ2-7; 8 nucleotides line up with TRBD1. The CDR3 covers 16 residues. Germline V lookup: CDR1 LGHDT, CDR2 YNNKEL (reference sequence). The V gene end was trimmed by 3 bases and the J gene end by 1 base; junction bases not matched to a gene: 8.

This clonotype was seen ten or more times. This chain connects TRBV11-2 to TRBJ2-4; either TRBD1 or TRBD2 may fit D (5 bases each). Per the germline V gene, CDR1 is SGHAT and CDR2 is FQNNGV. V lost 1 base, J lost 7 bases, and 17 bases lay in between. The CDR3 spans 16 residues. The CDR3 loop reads CASSLGGSALGNIQYF. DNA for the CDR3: TGTGCCAGCAGCTTAGGGGGGAGCGCACTCGGGAACATTCAGTACTTC.

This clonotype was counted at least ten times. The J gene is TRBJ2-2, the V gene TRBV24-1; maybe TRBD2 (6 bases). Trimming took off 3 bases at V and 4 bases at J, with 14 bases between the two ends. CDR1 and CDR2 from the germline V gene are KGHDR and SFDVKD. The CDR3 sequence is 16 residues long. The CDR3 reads CATSDIAEGSTGELFF. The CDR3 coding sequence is TGTGCCACCAGTGATATAGCGGAGGGGTCCACCGGGGAGCTGTTTTTT.

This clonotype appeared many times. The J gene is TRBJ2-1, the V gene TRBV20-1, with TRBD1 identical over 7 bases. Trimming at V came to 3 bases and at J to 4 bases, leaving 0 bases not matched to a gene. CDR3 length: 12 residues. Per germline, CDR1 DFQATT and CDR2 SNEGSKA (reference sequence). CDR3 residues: CSARGQYNEQFF. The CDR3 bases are TGCAGTGCTAGGGGACAGTACAATGAGCAGTTCTTC.

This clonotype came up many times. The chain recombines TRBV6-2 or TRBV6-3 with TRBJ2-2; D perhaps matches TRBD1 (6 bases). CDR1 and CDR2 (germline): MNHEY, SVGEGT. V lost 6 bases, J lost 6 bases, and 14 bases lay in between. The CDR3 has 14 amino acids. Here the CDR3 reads CASSLNRDPGELFF. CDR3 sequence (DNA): TGTGCCAGCAGCTTAAACAGGGATCCCGGGGAGCTGTTTTTT.

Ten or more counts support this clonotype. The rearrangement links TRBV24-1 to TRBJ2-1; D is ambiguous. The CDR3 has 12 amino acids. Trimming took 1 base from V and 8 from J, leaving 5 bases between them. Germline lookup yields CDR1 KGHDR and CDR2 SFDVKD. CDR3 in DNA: TGTGCCACCAGTGATTTACGGCATGAGCAGTTCTTC. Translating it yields CATSDLRHEQFF.

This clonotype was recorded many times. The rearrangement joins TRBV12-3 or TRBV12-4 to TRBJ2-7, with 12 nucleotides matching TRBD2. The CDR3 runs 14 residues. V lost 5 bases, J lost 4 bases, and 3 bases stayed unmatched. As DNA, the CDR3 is TGTGCCAGCAGTAGGGGGACTAGCGGGTACGAGCAGTACTTC. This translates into CASSRGTSGYEQYF.

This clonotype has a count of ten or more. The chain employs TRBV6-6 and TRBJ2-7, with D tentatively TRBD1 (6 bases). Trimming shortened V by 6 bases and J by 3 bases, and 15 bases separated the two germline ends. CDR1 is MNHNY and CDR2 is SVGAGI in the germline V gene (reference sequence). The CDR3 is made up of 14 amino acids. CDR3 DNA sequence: TGTGCCAGCAGGGCTCTGGTCAGGGGCTACGAGCAGTACTTC. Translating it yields CASRALVRGYEQYF.

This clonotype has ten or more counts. The CDR3 sequence: CASGRILGSYEQYF. CDR3 bases: TGCGCCAGCGGACGGATCTTAGGCTCCTACGAGCAGTACTTC. J is TRBJ2-7 and V is TRBV5-1; D ambiguous. The CDR3 has 14 residues. CDR1 is SGHRS and CDR2 is YFSETQ in the germline V gene. V was clipped by 7 bases and J by 0 bases, with 14 bases between them.

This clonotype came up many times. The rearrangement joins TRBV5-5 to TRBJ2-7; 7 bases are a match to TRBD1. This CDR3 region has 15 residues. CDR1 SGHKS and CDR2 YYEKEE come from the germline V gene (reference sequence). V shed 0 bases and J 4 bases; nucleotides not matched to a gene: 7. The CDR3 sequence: CASSLEQGFPYEQYF. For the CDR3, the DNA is TGTGCCAGCAGCTTGGAACAGGGGTTCCCTTACGAGCAGTACTTC.

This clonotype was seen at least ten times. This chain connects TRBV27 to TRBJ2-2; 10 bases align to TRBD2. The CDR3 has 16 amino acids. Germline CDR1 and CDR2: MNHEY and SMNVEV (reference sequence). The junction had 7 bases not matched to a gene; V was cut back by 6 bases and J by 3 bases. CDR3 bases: TGTGCCAGCAGCCCCGGGACTAGCGATTACACCGGGGAGCTGTTTTTT. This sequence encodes CASSPGTSDYTGELFF.

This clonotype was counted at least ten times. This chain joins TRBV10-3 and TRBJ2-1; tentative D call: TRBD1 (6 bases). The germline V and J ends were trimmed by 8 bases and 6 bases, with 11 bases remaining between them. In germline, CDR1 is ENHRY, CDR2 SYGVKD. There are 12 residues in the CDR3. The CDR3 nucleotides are TGTGCCATCCAGGAAGGGGGCAATGAGCAGTTCTTC. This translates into CAIQEGGNEQFF.

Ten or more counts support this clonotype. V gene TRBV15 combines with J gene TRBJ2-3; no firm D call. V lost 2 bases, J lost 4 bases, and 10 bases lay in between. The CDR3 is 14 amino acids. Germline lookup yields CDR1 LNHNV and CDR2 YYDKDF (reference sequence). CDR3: CATSRRAPSDTQYF. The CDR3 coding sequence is TGTGCCACCAGCAGACGGGCCCCGTCAGATACGCAGTATTTT.

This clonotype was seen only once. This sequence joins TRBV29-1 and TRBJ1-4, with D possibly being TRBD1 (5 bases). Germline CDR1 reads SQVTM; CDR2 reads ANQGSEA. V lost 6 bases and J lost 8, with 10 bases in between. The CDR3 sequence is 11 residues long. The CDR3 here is CSVGRVEKLFF. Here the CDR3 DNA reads TGCAGCGTGGGACGTGTGGAAAAACTGTTTTTT.